The entry that follows covers one T cell receptor (beta chain) sequence. The antigen remains undetermined. Unrecorded immune exposure was likely among donors, who were nominally healthy when sampled. It was with 60 Vbeta and 13 Jbeta primers that the PCR ran. Sequenced by immunoSEQ multiplex PCR; TCRdb stores in-frame clones only, minus some. The profile shows approximately 150,000 clones, around 72% of them singletons. The CDR3 totals 15 residues. Per germline, CDR1 SGHRS and CDR2 YFSETQ. The V end was cut by 4 bases, the J end by 2 bases, with 15 bases between. This sample was taken from a study of cytomegalovirus exposure and HLA in healthy donors. Broader study findings: Overall, roughly 150 TCR beta chains were annotated as cytomegalovirus-associated. Sequencing probably produced one cluster of sequence variants that were highly shared. Versus the roughly 700-donor mean, an Asian-associated ancestry cluster reportedly showed fewer N-insertions in a later analysis.

This clonotype was sampled from a man aged 40-49 years in good health and CMV-seronegative. Specimen: PBMCs. The rearrangement uses TRBV5-1 and TRBJ2-5; maybe TRBD1 (5 bases). CDR3 in amino acids: CASSPNIDRQETQYF. The CDR3 DNA reads as TGCGCCAGCAGCCCGAATATCGACAGACAAGAGACCCAGTACTTC.